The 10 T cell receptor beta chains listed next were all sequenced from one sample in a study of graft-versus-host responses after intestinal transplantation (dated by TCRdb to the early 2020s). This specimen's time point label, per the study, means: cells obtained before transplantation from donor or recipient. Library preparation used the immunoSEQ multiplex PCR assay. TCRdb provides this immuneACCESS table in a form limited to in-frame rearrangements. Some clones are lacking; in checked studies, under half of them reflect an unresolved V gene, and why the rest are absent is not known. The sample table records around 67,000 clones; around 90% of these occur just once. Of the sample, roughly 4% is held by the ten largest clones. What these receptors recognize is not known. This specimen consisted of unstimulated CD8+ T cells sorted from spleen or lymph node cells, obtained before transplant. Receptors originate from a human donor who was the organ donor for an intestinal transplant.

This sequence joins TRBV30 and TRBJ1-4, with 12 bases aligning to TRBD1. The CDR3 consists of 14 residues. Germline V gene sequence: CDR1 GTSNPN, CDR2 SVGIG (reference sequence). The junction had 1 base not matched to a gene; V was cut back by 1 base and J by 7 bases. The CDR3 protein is CAWSAGQGAEKLFF. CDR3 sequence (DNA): TGTGCCTGGAGTGCGGGACAGGGGGCTGAAAAACTGTTTTTT.

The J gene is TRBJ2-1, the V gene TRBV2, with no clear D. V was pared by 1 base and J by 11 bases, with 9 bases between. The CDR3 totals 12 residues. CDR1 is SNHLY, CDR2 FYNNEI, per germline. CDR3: CASSEDGSKQFF. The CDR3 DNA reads TGTGCCAGCAGTGAAGATGGTAGTAAGCAGTTCTTC.

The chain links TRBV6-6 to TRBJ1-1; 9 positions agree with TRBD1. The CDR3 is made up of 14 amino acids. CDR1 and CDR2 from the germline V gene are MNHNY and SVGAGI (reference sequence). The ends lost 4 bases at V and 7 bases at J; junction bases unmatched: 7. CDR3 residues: CASSWTTGGGEAFF. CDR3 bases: TGTGCCAGCAGTTGGACGACAGGGGGAGGTGAAGCTTTCTTT.

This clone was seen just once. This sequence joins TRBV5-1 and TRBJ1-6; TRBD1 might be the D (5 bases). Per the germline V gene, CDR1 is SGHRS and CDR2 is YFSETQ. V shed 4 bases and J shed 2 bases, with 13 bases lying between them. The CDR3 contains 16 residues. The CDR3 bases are TGCGCCAGCAGCCGCAGCGGGACTGCCTATAATTCACCCCTCCACTTT. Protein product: CASSRSGTAYNSPLHF.

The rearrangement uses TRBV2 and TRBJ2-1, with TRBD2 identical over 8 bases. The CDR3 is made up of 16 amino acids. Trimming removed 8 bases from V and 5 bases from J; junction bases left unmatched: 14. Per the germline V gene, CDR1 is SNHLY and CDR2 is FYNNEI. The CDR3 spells CASLFTGAGGHNEQFF. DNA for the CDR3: TGTGCCAGCCTTTTTACCGGGGCGGGGGGTCACAATGAGCAGTTCTTC.

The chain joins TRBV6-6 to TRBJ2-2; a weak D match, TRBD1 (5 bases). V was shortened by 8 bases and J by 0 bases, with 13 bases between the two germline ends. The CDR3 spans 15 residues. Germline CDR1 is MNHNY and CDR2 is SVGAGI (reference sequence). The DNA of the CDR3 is TGTGCCAGCCTGACGTGGGGCCCGAACACCGGGGAGCTGTTTTTT. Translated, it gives CASLTWGPNTGELFF.

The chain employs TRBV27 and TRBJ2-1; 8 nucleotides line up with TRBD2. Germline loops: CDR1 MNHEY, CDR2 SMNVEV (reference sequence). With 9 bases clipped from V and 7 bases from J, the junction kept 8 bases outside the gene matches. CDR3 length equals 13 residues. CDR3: CASQAGGLNEQFF. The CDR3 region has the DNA TGTGCCAGTCAGGCGGGGGGTTTGAATGAGCAGTTCTTC.

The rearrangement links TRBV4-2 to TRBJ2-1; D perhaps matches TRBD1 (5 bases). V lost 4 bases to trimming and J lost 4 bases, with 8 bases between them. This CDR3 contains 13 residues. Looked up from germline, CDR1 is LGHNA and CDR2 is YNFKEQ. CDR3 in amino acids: CASSLRQYNEQFF. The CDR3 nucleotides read TGTGCCAGCAGCCTTAGACAGTACAATGAGCAGTTCTTC.

For the CDR3, the DNA is TGTGCCAGCAGCCAAGAGGAACTAGCGGGGATTAGCTCCTACAATGAGCAGTTCTTC. Its protein is CASSQEELAGISSYNEQFF. The chain has TRBV4-2 and TRBJ2-1, with 10 bases matching TRBD2. This CDR3 is built from 19 residues. Germline V gene sequence: CDR1 LGHNA, CDR2 YNFKEQ. The ends lost 0 bases at V and 0 bases at J; junction bases unmatched: 8.

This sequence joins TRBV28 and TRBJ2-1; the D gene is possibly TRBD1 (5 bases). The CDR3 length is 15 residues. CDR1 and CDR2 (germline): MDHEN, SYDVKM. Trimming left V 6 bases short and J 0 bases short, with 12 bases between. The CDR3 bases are TGTGCCAGCAGCCCAGACAGTACCTCCTACAATGAGCAGTTCTTC. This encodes CASSPDSTSYNEQFF.